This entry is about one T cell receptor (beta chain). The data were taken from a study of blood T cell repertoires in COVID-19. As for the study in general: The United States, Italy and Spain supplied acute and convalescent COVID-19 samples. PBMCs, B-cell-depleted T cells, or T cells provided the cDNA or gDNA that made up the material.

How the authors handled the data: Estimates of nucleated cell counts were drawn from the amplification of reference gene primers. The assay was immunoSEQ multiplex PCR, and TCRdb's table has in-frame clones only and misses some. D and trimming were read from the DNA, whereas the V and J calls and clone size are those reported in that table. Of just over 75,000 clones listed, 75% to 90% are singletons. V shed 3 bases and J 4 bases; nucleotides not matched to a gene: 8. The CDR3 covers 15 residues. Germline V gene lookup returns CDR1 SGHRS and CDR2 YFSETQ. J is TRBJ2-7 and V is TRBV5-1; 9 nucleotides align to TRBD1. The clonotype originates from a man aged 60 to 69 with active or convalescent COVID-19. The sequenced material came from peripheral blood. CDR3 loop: CASSSGQGISYEQYF. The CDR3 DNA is TGCGCCAGCAGCTCCGGACAGGGGATTTCTTACGAGCAGTACTTC.